These T cell receptor beta chains were read from a single sample in a study of blood T cell repertoires in COVID-19. Clones were read by immunoSEQ multiplex PCR, and TCRdb kept only the in-frame ones, dropping some. The sample has about 130,000 clones, roughly four fifths seen once. Specimen: peripheral blood. Receptors originate from a human donor in a cohort sampled during active COVID-19. Both conserved end residues are part of each CDR3. Fields, in order: CDR3 DNA, CDR3 protein, clone size, V gene, J gene, D gene. A D gene is named only where the DNA matches it firmly. Expanded clones are given a class, and other clones once, few, many or no size at all.

TGTGCCAGCAGCCAAGGCGGACACCGGGACAGTGAGCAGTTCTTC	CASSQGGHRDSEQFF	.	TRBV3-1/TRBV3-2	TRBJ2-1	TRBD1
TGTGCCAGCAGTTCTTTCCCGGCCGACAGCCCCTATGGCTACACCTTC	CASSSFPADSPYGYTF	.	TRBV6-5	TRBJ1-2	.
TGTGCCAGCAGCTCAACTAGCGGGGGCAATGAGCAGTTCTTC	CASSSTSGGNEQFF	.	TRBV7-3	TRBJ2-1	TRBD2
TGTGCCAGCAGCCTACCCACCGGGACTAGCTTGAACACCGGGGAGCTGTTTTTT	CASSLPTGTSLNTGELFF	.	TRBV7-3	TRBJ2-2	TRBD2
TGTGCCAGCAGCTTAGTAGCGGGGAGCACAGATACGCAGTATTTT	CASSLVAGSTDTQYF	.	TRBV11-3	TRBJ2-3	TRBD2
TGTGCCAGCAGCACCGGACTAGCGGGGGCGGCAGATACGCAGTATTTT	CASSTGLAGAADTQYF	.	TRBV7-9	TRBJ2-3	TRBD2
TGTGCCAGCAGTTACTCGCGTGTTGAGACCCAGTACTTC	CASSYSRVETQYF	.	TRBV6-5	TRBJ2-5	.
TGTGCCAGCACGGCAGGGGTCCAACAGCCCCAGCATTTT	CASTAGVQQPQHF	.	TRBV6-6	TRBJ1-5	.
TGTGCCAGCAGTGAACTAGTTAGCAATCAGCCCCAGCATTTT	CASSELVSNQPQHF	.	TRBV6-1	TRBJ1-5	.
TGTGCCAGCAGTTCGGTGGCCTACGAGCAGTACTTC	CASSSVAYEQYF	.	TRBV12-3/TRBV12-4	TRBJ2-7	.
TGTGCCAGCAGTCCTCGACAGGTCCCAGAGACCCAGTACTTC	CASSPRQVPETQYF	once	TRBV9	TRBJ2-5	.
TGCGCCAGCAGCTTGGAAGGCGTCAGGGTAGGATTCACAACTAACTATGGCTACACCTTC	CASSLEGVRVGFTTNYGYTF	.	TRBV5-1	TRBJ1-2	.
TGTGCCAGCAGCCATAACAGGGACCAGGAAAAACTGTTTTTT	CASSHNRDQEKLFF	.	TRBV3-1/TRBV3-2	TRBJ1-4	.
TGTGCCAGCAGCTTAGGGGTAGCTACGGATGAGCAGTTCTTC	CASSLGVATDEQFF	.	TRBV7-6	TRBJ2-1	.
TGTGCTGGGGGGGGCCCCACGGAGGCATATGGCTACACCTTC	CAGGGPTEAYGYTF	.	TRBV6-5	TRBJ1-2	.
TGCGCCAGCAGTGTGTTTGCGGGGGGGCCTGGGGAGACCCAGTACTTC	CASSVFAGGPGETQYF	.	TRBV5-1	TRBJ2-5	TRBD2
TGTGCCAGCAGCTTAAGATCAGTAGAAGCTTTCTTT	CASSLRSVEAFF	few	TRBV7-9	TRBJ1-1	.
TGTGCCATCGGAGGACTAGCGGGGAACACCGGGGAGCTGTTTTTT	CAIGGLAGNTGELFF	once	TRBV10-3	TRBJ2-2	TRBD2
TGTGCCACCAGTGATCGCGGGGGGACAGGGCCGGGCGGGGAGCTGTTTTTT	CATSDRGGTGPGGELFF	.	TRBV24-1	TRBJ2-2	.
TGTGCCAGCAGCTTAGACGGCGGGGGGACTGAAGCTTTCTTT	CASSLDGGGTEAFF	.	TRBV7-8	TRBJ1-1	.
TGCGCCAGCAGCCGCTGGACAGGGAACAATTCACCCCTCCACTTT	CASSRWTGNNSPLHF	.	TRBV5-1	TRBJ1-6	TRBD1